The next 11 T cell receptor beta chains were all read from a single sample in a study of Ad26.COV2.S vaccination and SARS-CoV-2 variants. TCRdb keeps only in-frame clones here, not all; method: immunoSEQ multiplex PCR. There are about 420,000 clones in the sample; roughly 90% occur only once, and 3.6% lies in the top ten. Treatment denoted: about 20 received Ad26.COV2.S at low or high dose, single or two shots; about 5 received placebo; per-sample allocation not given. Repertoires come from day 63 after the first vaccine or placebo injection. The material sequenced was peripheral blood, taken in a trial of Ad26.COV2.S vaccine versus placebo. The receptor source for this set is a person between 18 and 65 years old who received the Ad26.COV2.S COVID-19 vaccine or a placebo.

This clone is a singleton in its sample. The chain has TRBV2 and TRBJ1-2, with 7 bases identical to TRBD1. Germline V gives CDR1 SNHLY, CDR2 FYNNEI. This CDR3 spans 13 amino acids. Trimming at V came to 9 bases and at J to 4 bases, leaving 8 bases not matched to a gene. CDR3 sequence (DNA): TGTGCCAGTATAACAGGGGATTTCTATGGCTACACCTTC. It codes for CASITGDFYGYTF.

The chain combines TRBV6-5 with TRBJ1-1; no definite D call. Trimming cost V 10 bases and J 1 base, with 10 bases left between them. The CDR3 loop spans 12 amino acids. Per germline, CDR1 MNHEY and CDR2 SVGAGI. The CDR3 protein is CATGRSNTEAFF. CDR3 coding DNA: TGTGCCACCGGACGGTCGAACACTGAAGCTTTCTTT.

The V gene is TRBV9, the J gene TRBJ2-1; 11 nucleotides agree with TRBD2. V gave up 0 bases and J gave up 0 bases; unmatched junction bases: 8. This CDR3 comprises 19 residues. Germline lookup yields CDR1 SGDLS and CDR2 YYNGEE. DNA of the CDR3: TGTGCCAGCAGCGTAGTAGGGCTAGCGGGGGGATCCTCCTACAATGAGCAGTTCTTC. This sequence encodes CASSVVGLAGGSSYNEQFF.

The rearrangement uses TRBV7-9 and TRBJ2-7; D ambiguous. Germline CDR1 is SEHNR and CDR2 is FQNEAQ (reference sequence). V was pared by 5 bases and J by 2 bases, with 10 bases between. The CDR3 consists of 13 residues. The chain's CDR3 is CASSPKGPYEQYF. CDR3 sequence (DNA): TGTGCCAGCAGCCCGAAGGGCCCCTACGAGCAGTACTTC.

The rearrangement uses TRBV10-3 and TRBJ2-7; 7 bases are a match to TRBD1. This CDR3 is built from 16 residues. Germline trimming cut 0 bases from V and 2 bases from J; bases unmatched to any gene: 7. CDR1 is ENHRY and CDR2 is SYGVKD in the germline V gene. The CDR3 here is CAISESEGQTPYEQYF. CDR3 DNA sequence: TGTGCCATCAGTGAGTCAGAGGGACAGACTCCCTACGAGCAGTACTTC.

In nucleotides, the CDR3 is TGTGCCAGCAGTTACTTGACTAGCGGGAACACCGGGGAGCTGTTTTTT. It yields the protein CASSYLTSGNTGELFF. This chain uses TRBV6-5 with TRBJ2-2; TRBD2 aligns across 9 bases. CDR3 length equals 16 residues. Germline lookup yields CDR1 MNHEY and CDR2 SVGAGI. V trimming: 1 base; J trimming: 1 base; junction bases outside the gene matches: 1.

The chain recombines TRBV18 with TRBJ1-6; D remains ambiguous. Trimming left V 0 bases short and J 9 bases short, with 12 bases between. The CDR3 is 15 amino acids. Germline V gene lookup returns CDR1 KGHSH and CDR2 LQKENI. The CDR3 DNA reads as TGTGCCAGCTCACCACCGGCTGGGAAGGGTTCACCCCTCCACTTT. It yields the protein CASSPPAGKGSPLHF.

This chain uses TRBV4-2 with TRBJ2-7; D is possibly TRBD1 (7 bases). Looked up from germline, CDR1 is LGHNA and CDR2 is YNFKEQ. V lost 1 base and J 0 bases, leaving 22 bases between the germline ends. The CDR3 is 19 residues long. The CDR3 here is CASSQVFRGANPFSYEQYF. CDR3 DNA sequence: TGTGCCAGCAGCCAAGTTTTCAGGGGGGCTAACCCCTTCTCCTACGAGCAGTACTTC.

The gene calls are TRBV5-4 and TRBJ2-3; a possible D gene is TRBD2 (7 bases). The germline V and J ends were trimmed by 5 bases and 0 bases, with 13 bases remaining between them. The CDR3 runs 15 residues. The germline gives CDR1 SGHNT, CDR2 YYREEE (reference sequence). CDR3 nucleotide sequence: TGTGCCAGCAGGGGGGGGCAGGGTAGCACAGATACGCAGTATTTT. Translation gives CASRGGQGSTDTQYF.

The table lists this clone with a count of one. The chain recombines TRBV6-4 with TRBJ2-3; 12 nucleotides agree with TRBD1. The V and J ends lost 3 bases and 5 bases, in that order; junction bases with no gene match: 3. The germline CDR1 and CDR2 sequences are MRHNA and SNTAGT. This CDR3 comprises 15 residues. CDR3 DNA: TGTGCCAGCAGTGAGGGGACAGGGGGCATAGATACGCAGTATTTT. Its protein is CASSEGTGGIDTQYF.

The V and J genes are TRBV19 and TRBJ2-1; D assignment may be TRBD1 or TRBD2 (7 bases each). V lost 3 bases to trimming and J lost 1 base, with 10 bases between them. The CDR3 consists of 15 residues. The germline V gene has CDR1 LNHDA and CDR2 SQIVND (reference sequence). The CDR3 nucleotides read TGTGCCAGTAGTATCAGGGGGGGTTCCTACAATGAGCAGTTCTTC. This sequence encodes CASSIRGGSYNEQFF.